This T cell receptor (beta chain) was identified during a study of T cell repertoires in cytomegalovirus infection. Germline CDR1 MNHEY, CDR2 SVGEGT. The CDR3 has 16 amino acids. With 9 bases clipped from V and 4 bases from J, the junction kept 7 bases outside the gene matches. Study observations and caveats: People with CMV and the relevant HLA were identified by cumulative public TCR beta family frequency.

Regarding this clonotype: What it recognizes is unknown.

In TCRdb, the reads were re-called with MiXCR into one record per CDR3 protein. This sample has roughly 570,000 distinct CDR3 sequences, with approximately 40% found just once. This chain joins TRBV6-2 or TRBV6-3 and TRBJ2-6, with 12 bases matching TRBD2. Sequenced material: cultured PBMCs, taken from culture after CMV antigen stimulation. The clonotype originates from a human donor in good health (CMV status not recorded). Some clones in this sample may be carry-over from other donors' samples. The CDR3 coding sequence is TGTGCCAGGAGACTAGCGGGAGACCCCGGGGCCAACGTCCTGACTTTC. It codes for CARRLAGDPGANVLTF.